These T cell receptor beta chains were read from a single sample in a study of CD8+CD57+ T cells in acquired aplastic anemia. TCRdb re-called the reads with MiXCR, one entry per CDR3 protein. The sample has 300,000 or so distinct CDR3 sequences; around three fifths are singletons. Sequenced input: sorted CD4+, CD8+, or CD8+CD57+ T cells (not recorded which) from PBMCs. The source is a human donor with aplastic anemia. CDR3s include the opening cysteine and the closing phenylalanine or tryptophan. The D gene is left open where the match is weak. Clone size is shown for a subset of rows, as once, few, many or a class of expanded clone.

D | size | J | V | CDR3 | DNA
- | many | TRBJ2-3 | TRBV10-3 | CAISASTASTDTQYF | TGTGCCATCAGTGCGTCGACAGCTAGCACAGATACGCAGTATTTT
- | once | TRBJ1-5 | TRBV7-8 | CASSMGGQPQHF | TGTGCCAGCAGTATGGGGGGCCAGCCCCAGCATTTT
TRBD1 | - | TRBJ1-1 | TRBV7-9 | CASSLPGGQEAFF | TGTGCCAGCAGCTTACCCGGGGGACAGGAAGCTTTCTTT
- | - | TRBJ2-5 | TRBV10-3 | CAISHQGEGEQETQYF | TGTGCCATCAGTCACCAGGGAGAAGGGGAACAAGAGACCCAGTACTTC
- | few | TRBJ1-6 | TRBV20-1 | CSARDRGEGLNSPLHF | TGCAGTGCTAGAGATAGGGGCGAAGGATTAAATTCACCCCTCCACTTT
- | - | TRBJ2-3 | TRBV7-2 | CASSYWGGLSTDTQYF | TGTGCCAGCAGTTACTGGGGCGGACTGAGCACAGATACGCAGTATTTT
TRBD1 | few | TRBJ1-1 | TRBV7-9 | CASSPQGVFGTEAFF | TGTGCCAGCAGCCCGCAGGGGGTTTTTGGCACTGAAGCTTTCTTT
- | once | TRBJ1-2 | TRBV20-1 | CSSQQGGGYTF | TGCAGCTCCCAACAGGGAGGTGGCTACACCTTC
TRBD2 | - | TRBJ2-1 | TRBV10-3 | CAISESQGLAGANNEQFF | TGTGCCATCAGTGAGTCTCAGGGACTAGCGGGAGCCAACAATGAGCAGTTCTTC
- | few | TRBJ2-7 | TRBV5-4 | CASSRGPGQDEQYF | TGTGCCAGCAGCCGGGGTCCGGGGCAGGACGAGCAGTACTTC
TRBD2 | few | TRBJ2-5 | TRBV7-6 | CASSSLAGGPETQYF | TGTGCCAGCAGCTCACTAGCGGGAGGGCCGGAGACCCAGTACTTC
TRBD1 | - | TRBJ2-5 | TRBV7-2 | CASSLGLDRGEETQYF | TGTGCCAGCAGCTTAGGCCTGGACAGGGGAGAAGAGACCCAGTACTTC
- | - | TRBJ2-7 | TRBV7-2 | CASRGDLREQYF | TGTGCCAGCAGAGGGGATTTGAGGGAGCAGTACTTC
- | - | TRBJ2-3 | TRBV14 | CASSQVLHTQYF | TGTGCCAGCAGCCAAGTCCTACATACGCAGTATTTT
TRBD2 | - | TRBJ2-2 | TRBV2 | CSRGLAGTGELFF | TGTTCCAGGGGACTAGCGGGGACCGGGGAGCTGTTTTTT
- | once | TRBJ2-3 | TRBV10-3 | CAARNRVESTDTQYF | TGTGCCGCCCGGAACAGGGTAGAAAGCACAGATACGCAGTATTTT
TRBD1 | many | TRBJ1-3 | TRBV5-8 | CASSPGTGSGNTIYF | TGTGCCAGCAGCCCTGGGACAGGGTCCGGAAACACCATATATTTT